Sequencing of this TCR beta chain was carried out in a study of blood T cell repertoires in COVID-19. Study-wide background: T cells, B-cell-depleted T cells, or PBMCs supplied cDNA or gDNA.

Produced via immunoSEQ multiplex PCR; TCRdb's table is partial and in-frame only. This repertoire shows around 300,000 clones, 90% found once; its top ten account for over 3.5%. CDR1 SGHRS and CDR2 YFSETQ come from the germline V gene. Between the trimmed V and J ends, which lost 5 bases and 2 bases, there was a span of 19 bases. This CDR3 contains 16 residues. The receptor was derived from a woman between 40 and 55 years old with acute or convalescent COVID-19. The specimen sequenced was peripheral blood. This chain connects TRBV5-1 to TRBJ1-1; a weak D match, TRBD1 (6 bases). The CDR3 DNA sequence: TGCGCCAGCAGTCGTTTCCCAGGGGCCGTAAACACTGAAGCTTTCTTT. The encoded protein is CASSRFPGAVNTEAFF.